This T cell receptor beta chain was found in a study of CD8 T cells in ankylosing spondylitis (dated by TCRdb to between 2016 and 2019). Study-level background: The study profiled T cell receptor beta repertoires in healthy donors and ankylosing spondylitis patients to find disease-linked TCR variants. The full study cohort was made up of 25 ankylosing spondylitis patients and some 100 healthy donors. Samples of peripheral blood were taken, and for ankylosing spondylitis patients, synovial fluid was collected as well.

The instrument was an Illumina HiSeq 2500. Quantitative 5'-RACE with molecular barcodes was the method used to prepare the TCR beta libraries. In the paper's pipeline: A new computational method, built on a probabilistic model of VDJ rearrangement, was used to identify disease-linked TCR variants. TCRdb trimmed public reads at Q25 via fastp, called clones via MiXCR and kept in-frame beta chains. Rows with one shared CDR3 protein collapse into an entry with the most common genes and DNA. The V and J calls and clone size come from TCRdb's table, not from the authors' own analysis. The sample profile shows around 30,000 distinct CDR3 sequences; around 5.2% of them were found once. Roughly 1.8% of the sample lies in the top ten. Trimming accounts for 3 bases at V and 2 bases at J, while the number of junction bases matched to no gene is 10. Its CDR3 holds 17 amino acids, cysteine through phenylalanine. Solely the CDR3 DNA is kept, with 51 bases framed from the first base. CDR1 is given as SGDLS and CDR2 as YYNGEE, both from the germline V gene.

This clonotype was recorded many times. The clone's antigen remains unknown. Per-nucleotide qualities are absent, and no much larger clonotype sits a single base away. The investigation overall reported the following: Blood from ankylosing spondylitis patients appeared to be characterized by a TCR beta motif composed of under 10 highly homologous amino acid variants. The disease-linked clones showed a CD8+ phenotype and occurred at relatively low frequencies in peripheral blood. According to the report, matched synovial fluid samples from ankylosing spondylitis patients were significantly enriched for the disease-linked clones. Some of the motif variants had been reported before in the synovial fluid and blood of reactive arthritis patients, a finding that suggests common disease-initiation mechanisms.

The chain links TRBV9 with TRBJ2-2, and 7 junctional nucleotides match TRBD2. The sequenced sample consisted of blood, either unsorted or a sorted T cell fraction (not recorded which). The receptor comes from a female donor with ankylosing spondylitis or in good health (not recorded which). The CDR3 region reads CASSGEGRLNNTGELFF. In nucleotides, the sequence is TGTGCCAGCAGCGGGGAGGGGCGGCTAAATAACACCGGGGAGCTGTTTTTT.